This T cell receptor beta chain was sequenced in a study (dated by TCRdb to between 2014 and 2016). Regarding the study in general: The study examined whether tumor-infiltrating Tregs in breast cancer are drawn from blood Tregs or arise in situ by conversion from other CD4+ T cell subsets. Points the paper makes about the study in general: Rather than covering whole repertoires, validation in the larger cohort was restricted to a single TCR beta V-J rearrangement. The greatest overlap of tumor-infiltrating Treg TCR alpha and beta sequences was with tumor naive CD4+ T cells, followed next by blood naive CD4+ T cells. Tumor memory CD4+ T cell TCR gene usage was found to cluster with blood and lymph node memory CD4+ cells and with lymph node naive CD4+ cells.

Tregs were isolated as CD4+CD25+CD127-/low cells. Tregs, naive and memory CD4+ T cells from tumor, blood and ipsilateral draining lymph nodes of 4 or 5 breast cancer patients underwent full-length TCR alpha and beta sequencing. Tumor tissue, along with lymph nodes from ipsilateral axillary dissection, was perfused with PBS, minced, and then digested using collagenase I and hyaluronidase. Ficoll density gradient centrifugation was used to isolate mononuclear cells from either lymph nodes or roughly 50 ml of peripheral blood. FACS confirmed that the sorted cell populations were more than 90% pure. This clonotype occurred a few times. No antigen is known for it. No much larger clone exists at a distance of one base, and base qualities are not known. V sheds 5 bases and J sheds 7 bases, leaving 6 bases between their ends. Reading from cysteine to phenylalanine, the CDR3 counts 12 amino acids. Of the read, only the CDR3 DNA is kept; its 36 bases are in frame from base 1. The germline V gene encodes CDR1 MNHNY and CDR2 SVGAGI (reference sequence).

Amplification of full-length TCR variable regions was done by 5' RACE PCR using constant-region reverse primers, and this step was followed by semi-nested PCR with Nested Universal Primer A. Using the ReliaPrep RNA Cell Miniprep System, total RNA was extracted, and the SMARTer RACE 5'/3' Kit was then used to reverse transcribe the RNA into 5'RACE-ready cDNA. Full-length TCR alpha and beta libraries were barcoded with multiplex adaptors and sequenced on an Illumina MiSeq. The paper's processing steps were these. For each of nine subset-tissue groups, sequencing data from the five patients were pooled, and the groups were then compared using unsupervised clustering of TCR gene usage. The Morisita-Horn index, with shared sequences weighted by their contribution to each repertoire, was used to calculate repertoire similarity. Through fastp at Q25 and MiXCR, TCRdb rebuilt clones from the public reads, retaining in-frame beta chains. Rows with one shared CDR3 protein collapse into an entry with the most common genes and DNA. It is TCRdb's table, rather than the study itself, that gives the V and J calls and clone size. The sample table shows 40,000 to 55,000 distinct CDR3 sequences, and approximately 23% are seen once. Jointly, the top ten make up 3.5% to 4.5% of the sample.

Sequenced sample: Tregs sorted from a lymph node. This clonotype originated in a female donor with breast cancer. The rearranged chain carries TRBV6-6 and TRBJ1-6, with the identity of the D gene unclear. The encoded CDR3 is CASSHRNSPLHF. The sequence in DNA is TGTGCCAGCAGTCACAGAAATTCACCCCTCCACTTT.